The 22 T cell receptor beta chains given below trace back to one sample, sequenced in a study of response to subunit inactivated influenza vaccine. TCRdb independently ran MiXCR on the RT-PCR reads; one entry per CDR3 protein. This table holds under 800,000 distinct CDR3 sequences, roughly 14% found once. This specimen consisted of PBMCs from blood, obtained 14 to 15 days before vaccination. The receptors come from a man between 50 and 59 years old who received an inactivated influenza vaccine.

The chain links TRBV6-5 to TRBJ1-5; D gene unclear. From germline, CDR1 is MNHEY and CDR2 SVGAGI. The CDR3 extends over 16 amino acids. Trimming stripped 0 bases from V and 5 bases from J, with 14 bases between. The CDR3 DNA is TGTGCCAGCAGTTACTCCAGGAGTTTCACGGATCAGCCCCAGCATTTT. It codes for CASSYSRSFTDQPQHF.

The chain employs TRBV10-3 and TRBJ2-3; possibly TRBD1 for D (6 bases). Germline V gene data show CDR1 as ENHRY and CDR2 as SYGVKD. Trimming removed 3 bases at V and 0 bases at J, with 13 bases between. The CDR3 is 16 residues long. DNA for the CDR3: TGTGCCATCAGTGATCACGTGGGGGCCAGCACAGATACGCAGTATTTT. This encodes CAISDHVGASTDTQYF.

This rearrangement joins TRBV7-9 to TRBJ2-1; no definite D call. The CDR3 spans 17 residues. Trimming cost V 4 bases and J 0 bases, with 16 bases left between them. Germline CDR1 and CDR2: SEHNR and FQNEAQ (reference sequence). CDR3 DNA: TGTGCCAGCAGCTCAACCGGGCTCCTGAGCTCCTACAATGAGCAGTTCTTC. It codes for CASSSTGLLSSYNEQFF.

This clonotype has only a few counts. The V and J genes are TRBV6-2 or TRBV6-3 and TRBJ2-1; the match to TRBD2 covers 8 bases. This CDR3 spans 15 amino acids. The trim removed 5 bases at V and 2 bases at J, leaving 5 bases unmatched. CDR1 and CDR2 (germline): MNHEY, SVGEGT. The CDR3 region is CASSRSGDPYNEQFF. The DNA of the CDR3 is TGTGCCAGCAGTCGTAGCGGGGACCCCTACAATGAGCAGTTCTTC.

This clonotype was seen a few times. This sequence joins TRBV2 and TRBJ2-7; the match to TRBD2 covers 7 bases. There are 13 residues in the CDR3. Unmatched junction bases numbered 7, after V lost 6 bases and J lost 5 bases. Germline V gene sequence: CDR1 SNHLY, CDR2 FYNNEI. CDR3 DNA sequence: TGTGCCAGCAGCCCTGATACTAGCGACGAGCAGTACTTC. It codes for CASSPDTSDEQYF.

The rearrangement joins TRBV12-3 or TRBV12-4 to TRBJ2-2; D remains ambiguous. This CDR3 has 13 residues. Trimming removed 6 bases from V and 7 bases from J, with 12 bases in between. The CDR3 loop is CASSQIRIGELFF. CDR3 DNA: TGTGCCAGCAGCCAAATCCGGATCGGGGAGCTGTTTTTT.

This clonotype was observed many times. V usage is TRBV20-1 and J usage is TRBJ1-5, with D tentatively TRBD1 (6 bases). The germline gives CDR1 DFQATT, CDR2 SNEGSKA (reference sequence). The CDR3 loop spans 15 amino acids. With 6 bases removed from V and 6 bases from J, the gap between germline ends came to 21 bases. Here the CDR3 reads CSAKRSSDRGQPQHF. Here the CDR3 DNA reads TGCAGTGCAAAGAGATCCTCGGACAGAGGTCAGCCCCAGCATTTT.

Only a few counts were recorded for this clonotype. The genes are TRBV7-9 and TRBJ2-1; 12 nucleotides match TRBD2. The CDR3 covers 15 residues. Germline V gene lookup returns CDR1 SEHNR and CDR2 FQNEAQ (reference sequence). V gave up 3 bases and J gave up 13 bases; unmatched junction bases: 10. The CDR3 reads CASSLAGLAGGHQFF. The CDR3 DNA follows: TGTGCCAGCAGCTTGGCAGGGCTAGCGGGGGGGCATCAGTTCTTC.

The gene calls are TRBV11-1 and TRBJ2-1; 10 positions agree with TRBD1. The CDR3 covers 19 residues. CDR1 is SGHAT and CDR2 is FQDESV in the germline V gene (reference sequence). Germline trimming cut 6 bases from V and 5 bases from J; bases unmatched to any gene: 19. The CDR3: CASRQGQGFGAGVNNEQFF. As DNA, the CDR3 is TGTGCCAGCAGACAGGGACAGGGGTTCGGAGCGGGAGTTAACAATGAGCAGTTCTTC.

CDR3 bases: TGTGCCAGCAGCTTTGTGGTCAGGATAAGGGGTGAGGAAGCCAAAAACATTCAGTACTTC. Amino acid sequence: CASSFVVRIRGEEAKNIQYF. This chain connects TRBV5-4 to TRBJ2-4; the D gene is possibly TRBD1 (5 bases). Germline assignment: CDR1 SGHNT and CDR2 YYREEE (reference sequence). The V gene lost 2 bases and the J gene lost 0 bases, with 24 bases spanning the gap. CDR3 length: 20 residues.

This clonotype was found many times. The chain employs TRBV12-3 or TRBV12-4 and TRBJ1-5; no clear D. This CDR3 contains 15 residues. Trimming removed 4 bases from V and 1 base from J, with 11 bases in between. CDR3 loop: CASSSAGVSNQPQHF. CDR3 bases: TGTGCCAGCAGTTCCGCGGGCGTGAGCAATCAGCCCCAGCATTTT.

The chain has TRBV6-2 or TRBV6-3 and TRBJ2-1; D is perhaps TRBD1 or TRBD2 (6 bases each). Germline V lookup: CDR1 MNHEY, CDR2 SVGEGT. Trimming removed 7 bases from V and 5 bases from J, with 21 bases in between. The CDR3 covers 16 residues. The CDR3 sequence: CASIRSGARGNNEQFF. The CDR3 nucleotides read TGTGCCAGCATCCGTTCGGGGGCACGAGGAAACAATGAGCAGTTCTTC.

This clonotype was recorded many times. This rearrangement joins TRBV7-9 to TRBJ2-1, with TRBD2 identical over 9 bases. The CDR3 is 15 amino acids. In germline, CDR1 is SEHNR, CDR2 FQNEAQ (reference sequence). The J segment lost 8 bases and the V segment lost 1 base, leaving 6 bases of the junction unmatched. The CDR3 region is CASSLVSSGEDEQFF. The CDR3 nucleotides read TGTGCCAGCAGCTTAGTTTCTAGCGGGGAGGATGAGCAGTTCTTC.

This clonotype has only a few counts. The J gene is TRBJ2-7, the V gene TRBV20-1; D is unresolved. Trimming took off 2 bases at V and 0 bases at J, with 11 bases between the two ends. This CDR3 is built from 14 residues. The germline CDR1 and CDR2 sequences are DFQATT and SNEGSKA (reference sequence). The CDR3 DNA is TGCAGTGCTAGATTTGCGCCAAGCTCCTACGAGCAGTACTTC. Translated, it gives CSARFAPSSYEQYF.

The rearrangement joins TRBV20-1 to TRBJ2-7; 14 bases fit TRBD2. The junction had 18 bases not matched to a gene; V was cut back by 6 bases and J by 5 bases. From germline, CDR1 is DFQATT and CDR2 SNEGSKA (reference sequence). The CDR3 covers 18 residues. CDR3 sequence (DNA): TGCAGTGCGGGGACAGGGTCTCCGGGACTAGCGGGAGTAAACGAGCAGTACTTC. It yields the protein CSAGTGSPGLAGVNEQYF.

This clonotype was seen many times. The chain employs TRBV15 and TRBJ2-7; D possibly corresponds to TRBD1 (5 bases). CDR1 and CDR2 (germline): LNHNV, YYDKDF (reference sequence). The CDR3 consists of 13 residues. Trimming removed 5 bases from V and 4 bases from J, with 12 bases in between. The DNA of the CDR3 is TGTGCCACCAGCCCTGCAGGGTATTACGAGCAGTACTTC. Amino acid sequence: CATSPAGYYEQYF.

This clonotype was seen more than once but under ten times. The CDR3 coding sequence is TGCAGTGCTAGAGCGGCGGGACAGGGGGAGTTCACCGGGGAGCTGTTTTTT. It codes for CSARAAGQGEFTGELFF. This chain joins TRBV20-1 and TRBJ2-2, with 11 nucleotides matching TRBD1. This CDR3 contains 17 residues. V was clipped by 1 base and J by 4 bases; unmatched bases: 8. CDR1 and CDR2 from the germline V gene are DFQATT and SNEGSKA (reference sequence).

At least ten counts were recorded for this clonotype. This chain uses TRBV10-3 with TRBJ1-6; D is possibly TRBD1 (6 bases). Looked up from germline, CDR1 is ENHRY and CDR2 is SYGVKD. The CDR3 length is 13 residues. Trimming cost V 10 bases and J 10 bases, with 17 bases left between them. CDR3 sequence reads: CATGQSPGSPLHF. For the CDR3, the DNA is TGTGCCACCGGACAGAGCCCGGGATCACCCCTCCACTTT.

This clonotype was seen ten or more times. The gene calls are TRBV12-3 or TRBV12-4 and TRBJ2-7; 10 bases map to TRBD2. V dropped 6 bases and J dropped 1; count of bases not matched to a gene: 6. CDR3 length equals 15 residues. The CDR3 DNA sequence: TGTGCCAGCAGCGAGGCTAGCGGGGGATCCTACGAGCAGTACTTC. Encoded protein: CASSEASGGSYEQYF.

This clonotype was counted only a few times. The chain is built from TRBV20-1 and TRBJ1-2, with D possibly TRBD1 on 6 matching bases. Germline loops: CDR1 DFQATT, CDR2 SNEGSKA (reference sequence). The CDR3 has 13 residues. V lost 3 bases and J 0 bases, leaving 8 bases between the germline ends. CDR3 protein: CSARDSSNYGYTF. In DNA form, the CDR3 reads TGCAGTGCTAGGGACAGCTCTAACTATGGCTACACCTTC.

This chain connects TRBV7-2 to TRBJ2-3; the D is unclear. Germline V gene sequence: CDR1 SGHTA, CDR2 FQGNSA. CDR3 size: 16 residues. V lost 2 bases, J lost 5 bases, and 17 bases lay in between. The CDR3 loop is CASSLNALSTGDTQYF. DNA for the CDR3: TGTGCCAGCAGCTTAAACGCGCTTTCGACTGGAGATACGCAGTATTTT.

Worth noting for this clonotype: One base away lies a much larger clone, so this may be a sequencing read error. The chain has TRBV20-1 and TRBJ1-2, with D hard to call. The CDR3 totals 14 residues. Germline CDR1 is DFQATT and CDR2 is SNEGSKA (reference sequence). CDR3 sequence: CRARDINRPYGYTF. The DNA of the CDR3 is TGCAGAGCTAGAGATATAAACAGACCCTATGGCTACACCTTC.